What follows describes a single TCR beta chain. The junction had 7 bases not matched to a gene; V was cut back by 0 bases and J by 3 bases. Per germline, CDR1 SGDLS and CDR2 YYNGEE. CDR3 length equals 17 residues. This record belongs to a study of blood T cell repertoires in COVID-19. Study overall: Sources were T cells, B-cell-depleted T cells, or PBMCs; the material itself was cDNA or gDNA.

Original methodology: Estimates of nucleated cell counts were drawn from the amplification of reference gene primers. Here immunoSEQ multiplex PCR was the method, and the copy in TCRdb shows in-frame clones only, minus some. V and J calls and clone size follow that table, whereas D and trimming were derived from the DNA. The table records 140,000 or so clones, 80% of them present only once. V and J are TRBV9 and TRBJ2-2, with TRBD2 identical over 8 bases. The TCR was taken from a woman between 50 and 59 years old with acute or convalescent COVID-19. Sequences were obtained from peripheral blood. The DNA for the CDR3 is TGTGCCAGCAGCGTAGTGGGTAGCGGGGATTACACCGGGGAGCTGTTTTTT. This gives the protein CASSVVGSGDYTGELFF. Combining the CDR3 with reference TRBV9 and TRBJ2-2 gives the whole variable domain DSGVTQTPKHLITATGQRVTLRCSPRSGDLSVYWYQQSLDQGLQFLIQYYNGEERAKGNILERFSAQQFPDLHSELNLSSLELGDSALYFCASSVVGSGDYTGELFFGEGSRLTVL.